The 3 T cell receptor beta chains presented below share a single source sample, sequenced in a study of blood T cells in healthy people across ages. PCR was performed a second time for about 7 to 12 cycles using a sample-barcoded 5' primer and a J-beta primer mix. TCRdb ran MiXCR on the 5' RACE reads and lists one entry per CDR3 protein. The data hold some 1,800,000 distinct CDR3 sequences, with about two fifths observed a single time. The sample consisted of blood. These receptors were taken from a human donor in good health.

The CDR3 coding sequence is TGTGCCAGCACCGGGTCCATTGGTACTAGCACAGATACGCAGTATTTT. Protein product: CASTGSIGTSTDTQYF. This chain links TRBV6-5 with TRBJ2-3; D gene uncertain. Trimming pared 7 bases from V and 0 bases from J, leaving 17 bases between. CDR1 and CDR2 from the germline V gene are MNHEY and SVGAGI. This CDR3 spans 16 amino acids.

CDR3 sequence reads: CASSFSLLRAAEAFF. The CDR3 DNA reads TGTGCCAGCAGTTTCAGCCTCTTGAGGGCAGCTGAAGCTTTCTTT. The V call is TRBV12-3 or TRBV12-4, the J call TRBJ1-1; the D is unclear. CDR3 length: 15 amino acids. Trimming took 3 bases from V and 6 from J, leaving 17 bases between them.

This chain connects TRBV7-7 to TRBJ1-6, with a possible D match to TRBD1 (6 bases). This CDR3 is 16 amino acids long. Deletions cut 5 bases from V and 4 bases from J, with 15 bases between. Looked up from germline, CDR1 is SSHAT and CDR2 is FNYEAQ (reference sequence). The CDR3 sequence: CASSPTRGEYNSPLHF. CDR3 DNA: TGTGCCAGCAGCCCCACCAGGGGCGAGTATAATTCACCCCTCCACTTT.